What follows are 23 T cell receptor beta chains derived from one specimen sequenced in a study of blood T cell repertoires in COVID-19. The protocol was immunoSEQ multiplex PCR, while the TCRdb copy is restricted to in-frame clones and leaves out a portion. The table has over 100,000 clones, 79% seen once. Sequenced: peripheral blood. All receptors derive from an elderly woman with acute or convalescent COVID-19.

The chain is built from TRBV4-2 and TRBJ2-1; no definite D call. The length of the CDR3 is 12 residues. V was cut by 2 bases and J by 7 bases, with 6 bases left in between. Germline V gene lookup returns CDR1 LGHNA and CDR2 YNFKEQ. The CDR3 spells CASSQLENEQFF. CDR3 DNA: TGTGCCAGCAGCCAACTCGAGAATGAGCAGTTCTTC.

This chain joins TRBV3-1 (or the pseudogene TRBV3-2) and TRBJ2-6; 12 bases are a match to TRBD2. Unmatched junction bases numbered 6, after V lost 3 bases and J lost 0 bases. The CDR3 contains 19 residues. Germline CDR1 LGHDT, CDR2 YNNKEL (reference sequence). The CDR3 DNA follows: TGTGCCAGCAGCCATTCTAGCGGGAGGGAACCCTCTGGGGCCAACGTCCTGACTTTC. This translates into CASSHSSGREPSGANVLTF.

The table lists this clone with a few counts. This chain joins TRBV7-9 and TRBJ1-2, with D possibly matching TRBD1 (6 bases). The CDR3 covers 15 residues. CDR1 is SEHNR and CDR2 is FQNEAQ in the germline V gene (reference sequence). V gave up 1 base and J gave up 0 bases, with 9 bases separating them. CDR3: CASSLDRETNYGYTF. As DNA, the CDR3 is TGTGCCAGCAGCTTAGACAGGGAAACTAACTATGGCTACACCTTC.

The chain links TRBV9 to TRBJ1-5; D gene uncertain. V was shortened by 4 bases and J by 5 bases, with 7 bases between the two germline ends. Per germline, CDR1 SGDLS and CDR2 YYNGEE. The CDR3 runs 12 residues. The CDR3 region has the DNA TGTGCCAGCAGCCGGGGAGATCAGCCCCAGCATTTT. Its translation is CASSRGDQPQHF.

V and J are TRBV9 and TRBJ2-1; 9 bases align to TRBD2. The trim removed 0 bases at V and 3 bases at J, leaving 4 bases unmatched. The germline V gene has CDR1 SGDLS and CDR2 YYNGEE. CDR3 size: 16 residues. The CDR3 here is CASSVGPSGNYNEQFF. The CDR3 DNA sequence: TGTGCCAGCAGCGTAGGACCTAGCGGGAACTACAATGAGCAGTTCTTC.

Here the CDR3 DNA reads TGCAGCGTTGGGGCGAACACTGAAGCTTTCTTT. This translates into CSVGANTEAFF. The chain carries TRBV29-1 and TRBJ1-1; D remains ambiguous. Trimming cost V 4 bases and J 1 base, with 4 bases left between them. This CDR3 has 11 amino acids. From germline, CDR1 is SQVTM and CDR2 ANQGSEA.

DNA for the CDR3: TGTGCCAGTAGTATGACAGCCGGCAACTATGGCTACACCTTC. Its translation: CASSMTAGNYGYTF. V usage is TRBV19 and J usage is TRBJ1-2; TRBD1 is a possible D gene (5 bases). Germline CDR1 reads LNHDA; CDR2 reads SQIVND (reference sequence). This CDR3 is built from 14 residues. The germline V and J ends were trimmed by 3 bases and 2 bases, with 10 bases remaining between them.

In this sample, this clone turned up once. The J gene is TRBJ2-1, the V gene TRBV29-1, with no clear D. This CDR3 has 13 residues. The germline CDR1 and CDR2 sequences are SQVTM and ANQGSEA. V dropped 4 bases and J dropped 0 bases, with 7 bases sitting between them. CDR3 nucleotides: TGCAGCGTTGGAAAGAGCTCCTACAATGAGCAGTTCTTC. It translates to CSVGKSSYNEQFF.

The chain has TRBV28 and TRBJ1-5, with TRBD1 identical over 7 bases. The junction had 9 bases not matched to a gene; V was cut back by 5 bases and J by 2 bases. Germline V gene sequence: CDR1 MDHEN, CDR2 SYDVKM. The CDR3 contains 16 residues. CDR3 protein: CASSRPTGPGNQPQHF. CDR3 bases: TGTGCCAGCAGTAGACCGACAGGGCCGGGCAATCAGCCCCAGCATTTT.

This sequence joins TRBV6-2 or TRBV6-3 and TRBJ2-7; D is possibly TRBD1 (6 bases). Germline CDR1 reads MNHEY; CDR2 reads SVGEGT. Trimming removed 4 bases at V and 3 bases at J, with 16 bases between. This CDR3 has 15 amino acids. In DNA, the CDR3 is TGTGCCAGCAGTTTCCAGGGGTCTCGGGGCTACGAGCAGTACTTC. Translated, it gives CASSFQGSRGYEQYF.

The chain recombines TRBV11-2 with TRBJ2-5; 12 positions agree with TRBD2. Germline CDR1 SGHAT, CDR2 FQNNGV. The CDR3 is 16 residues long. The trim removed 5 bases at V and 3 bases at J, leaving 7 bases unmatched. CDR3 sequence: CASSPRLAGEEETQYF. The CDR3 region has the DNA TGTGCCAGCAGCCCCCGACTAGCGGGGGAGGAAGAGACCCAGTACTTC.

This clone was seen more than once but under ten times. The CDR3 loop is CASSEGAGGPPRTQYF. CDR3 nucleotide sequence: TGTGCCAGCAGTGAAGGGGCAGGGGGCCCACCCAGGACCCAGTACTTC. The chain recombines TRBV25-1 with TRBJ2-5; 8 bases line up with TRBD1. Germline-derived CDR1 and CDR2 are MGHDK and SYGVNS. V shed 2 bases and J 7 bases; nucleotides not matched to a gene: 12. The CDR3 has 16 amino acids.

This chain links TRBV11-2 with TRBJ2-5, with 12 nucleotides matching TRBD2. The trim removed 3 bases at V and 8 bases at J, leaving 4 bases unmatched. CDR1 is SGHAT and CDR2 is FQNNGV in the germline V gene. The CDR3 is 14 amino acids. CDR3 in DNA: TGTGCCAGCAGCTTCGTGACTAGCGGGAGCACCCAGTACTTC. As protein: CASSFVTSGSTQYF.

Here the CDR3 reads CSVEAQGYEAFF. In DNA form, the CDR3 reads TGCAGCGTTGAAGCTCAGGGTTATGAAGCTTTCTTT. The J gene is TRBJ1-1, the V gene TRBV29-1, with a weak D call TRBD1 (5 bases). The germline CDR1 and CDR2 sequences are SQVTM and ANQGSEA. Trimming pared 1 base from V and 7 bases from J, leaving 10 bases between. The CDR3 spans 12 residues.

The chain joins TRBV19 to TRBJ2-1; TRBD1 aligns across 7 bases. Germline-derived CDR1 and CDR2 are LNHDA and SQIVND (reference sequence). CDR3 length: 12 residues. V trimming: 4 bases; J trimming: 8 bases; junction bases outside the gene matches: 2. The CDR3 is CASSKTGHEQFF. Written as DNA, the CDR3 is TGTGCCAGTAGTAAGACAGGGCATGAGCAGTTCTTC. Full variable domain (outside the CDR3, taken from reference TRBV19 and TRBJ2-1): DGGITQSPKYLFRKEGQNVTLSCEQNLNHDAMYWYRQDPGQGLRLIYYSQIVNDFQKGDIAEGYSVSREKKESFPLTVTSAQKNPTAFYLCASSKTGHEQFFGPGTRLTVL.

The gene calls are TRBV6-1 and TRBJ2-1, with 10 bases fitting TRBD1. The CDR3 is made up of 15 amino acids. CDR1 MNHNS and CDR2 SASEGT come from the germline V gene. V shed 0 bases, J shed 7 bases, and the junction held 3 bases outside the gene matches. The CDR3 bases are TGTGCCAGCAGTGAAGCCCGGACAGGGGGTAATGAGCAGTTCTTC. Protein product: CASSEARTGGNEQFF.

This clone was seen more than once but under ten times. The V call is TRBV10-3, the J call TRBJ1-1, with a weak D call TRBD1 (5 bases). V lost 4 bases, J lost 1 base, and 13 bases lay in between. The CDR3 is 15 residues long. The germline V gene has CDR1 ENHRY and CDR2 SYGVKD. CDR3 residues: CAISGHMTENTEAFF. CDR3 in DNA: TGTGCCATCAGTGGTCATATGACAGAGAACACTGAAGCTTTCTTT.

This clone occurred once. The chain joins TRBV9 to TRBJ2-1, with D perhaps matching TRBD2 (7 bases). The CDR3 runs 15 residues. Trimming shortened V by 0 bases and J by 8 bases, and 15 bases separated the two germline ends. Per the germline V gene, CDR1 is SGDLS and CDR2 is YYNGEE. This CDR3 is CASSVVGGRIDEQFF. As DNA, the CDR3 is TGTGCCAGCAGCGTAGTCGGGGGGCGAATAGATGAGCAGTTCTTC.

The V call is TRBV6-2 or TRBV6-3, the J call TRBJ1-5; tentatively, D is TRBD1 (6 bases). Germline CDR1 and CDR2: MNHEY and SVGEGT. The V end lost 6 bases, the J end lost 0 bases, and 12 bases lay between the germline ends. CDR3 length: 15 residues. CDR3 sequence reads: CASSVQGFSNQPQHF. In DNA, the CDR3 is TGTGCCAGCAGCGTACAGGGCTTTAGCAATCAGCCCCAGCATTTT.

The chain links TRBV14 to TRBJ1-1, with D possibly TRBD1 on 6 matching bases. The CDR3 is 15 amino acids. V was pared by 0 bases and J by 4 bases, with 12 bases between. In germline, CDR1 is SGHDN, CDR2 FVKESK. Here the CDR3 reads CASSQERGAFTEAFF. The CDR3 DNA sequence: TGTGCCAGCAGCCAAGAACGGGGGGCTTTCACTGAAGCTTTCTTT.

Comment on this clone: The sample holds other DNA sequences that translate to the same CDR3. The V and J genes are TRBV5-1 and TRBJ2-2; TRBD2 might be the D (7 bases). CDR3 length: 16 residues. Trimming took off 0 bases at V and 2 bases at J, with 11 bases between the two ends. CDR1 and CDR2 (germline): SGHRS, YFSETQ. The CDR3 DNA sequence: TGCGCCAGCAGCTTGGCCGGGGGGACAAACACCGGGGAGCTGTTTTTT. This sequence encodes CASSLAGGTNTGELFF.

Only one count was recorded for this clone. A junction boundary mismatches the germline segment, possibly from a read error. The chain links TRBV27 to TRBJ2-2; 10 bases are shared with TRBD2. Germline assignment: CDR1 MNHEY and CDR2 SMNVEV (reference sequence). There are 16 residues in the CDR3. CDR3 sequence (DNA): TGTGCCAGCAGTTTTGCGCTAGCGGGAGTGCCCGGGAAGCTGTTTTTT. Amino acid sequence: CASSFALAGVPGKLFF.

This chain links TRBV9 with TRBJ1-6; the D is unclear. CDR1 and CDR2 from the germline V gene are SGDLS and YYNGEE. This CDR3 has 15 amino acids. Trimming cost V 0 bases and J 5 bases, with 9 bases left between them. The CDR3 sequence is CASSVEPRDNSPLHF. CDR3 coding DNA: TGTGCCAGCAGCGTAGAACCACGGGATAATTCACCCCTCCACTTT.